Below are 9 T cell receptor beta chains sequenced from a single sample in a study of T cells in Graves' hyperthyroidism and ophthalmopathy. Authors of the study amplified TCR beta CDR3 regions from RNA transcripts. A first-round RT-PCR of the TCR CDR3 used the HTBI primer set. One entry per CDR3 protein, called by TCRdb with MiXCR from the multiplex PCR reads. The sample comprises under 600,000 distinct CDR3 sequences, about a sixth of which are singletons, and roughly 3% rests with the top ten. Source material: blood. These receptors all stem from a woman in her 40s with Graves' ophthalmopathy.

In its sample, this clonotype was seen many times. This chain links TRBV11-3 with TRBJ1-1; no reliable D call. Trimming pared 3 bases from V and 4 bases from J, leaving 9 bases between. The CDR3 covers 13 residues. CDR1 is SGHNT, CDR2 YENEEA, per germline. The CDR3 DNA reads TGTGCCAGCAGCTTGACATTGACCACTGAAGCTTTCTTT. Its translation: CASSLTLTTEAFF.

This clonotype was seen a few times. The genes are TRBV7-8 and TRBJ1-3; D remains ambiguous. The CDR3 contains 17 residues. V lost 6 bases and J 0 bases, leaving 18 bases between the germline ends. Germline loops: CDR1 SGHVS, CDR2 FQNEAQ. In nucleotides, the CDR3 is TGTGCCAGCAGTTGGAACACCGGGCCCTCCTCTGGAAACACCATATATTTT. Amino acids: CASSWNTGPSSGNTIYF.

This clonotype was seen ten or more times. CDR3 protein: CASSFPLAGVYEQYF. CDR3 bases: TGTGCCAGCAGCTTTCCTCTAGCGGGAGTCTACGAGCAGTACTTC. The chain has TRBV11-2 and TRBJ2-7; 10 nucleotides agree with TRBD2. Trimming cost V 3 bases and J 3 bases; bases outside gene matches: 5. Per germline, CDR1 SGHAT and CDR2 FQNNGV. This CDR3 comprises 15 residues.

This clonotype was seen a handful of times. The chain employs TRBV9 and TRBJ2-1, with D possibly TRBD1 on 5 matching bases. The ends were cut back, 3 bases at V and 0 bases at J, with 10 bases in the middle. The CDR3 totals 15 residues. CDR1 and CDR2 (germline): SGDLS, YYNGEE. Written as DNA, the CDR3 is TGTGCCAGCAGCGGGACGACAGCCTCCTACAATGAGCAGTTCTTC. Translating gives CASSGTTASYNEQFF.

The genes are TRBV20-1 and TRBJ2-7; 8 nucleotides align to TRBD1. Unmatched junction bases numbered 5, after V lost 4 bases and J lost 0 bases. Looked up from germline, CDR1 is DFQATT and CDR2 is SNEGSKA (reference sequence). This CDR3 has 14 amino acids. The CDR3 here is CSATQGASSYEQYF. The CDR3 DNA reads TGCAGTGCTACGCAGGGGGCCAGCTCCTACGAGCAGTACTTC.

This clonotype was seen ten or more times. The V and J genes are TRBV27 and TRBJ2-3; D is perhaps TRBD1 (6 bases). The CDR3 covers 16 residues. Per germline, CDR1 MNHEY and CDR2 SMNVEV (reference sequence). Trimming took 6 bases from V and 4 from J, leaving 20 bases between them. CDR3 nucleotides: TGTGCCAGCAGGGGGGCTGGACATCAGCCTGCAGATACGCAGTATTTT. Translation: CASRGAGHQPADTQYF.

This clonotype occurred many times. CDR3 coding DNA: TGCGCCAGCAGCCAAGATCGGAGCGAGGGGTATCAGCCCCAGCATTTT. Its protein product is CASSQDRSEGYQPQHF. The genes are TRBV4-1 and TRBJ1-5; the D gene is possibly TRBD1 (5 bases). Germline V lookup: CDR1 MGHRA, CDR2 YSYEKL. V was shortened by 0 bases and J by 5 bases, with 14 bases between the two germline ends. The CDR3 sequence is 16 residues long.

A few counts support this clonotype. The junction does not match germline at one end; this may be a read error. The J gene is TRBJ2-1, the V gene TRBV2, with D perhaps given as TRBD1 or TRBD2 (7 bases each). The germline V gene encodes CDR1 SNHLY and CDR2 FYNNEI. The length of the CDR3 is 15 residues. In nucleotides, the CDR3 is TGTGCCGGCAGTGAACAGGGGACTACCTACAATGAGCAGTTCTTC. Its protein product is CAGSEQGTTYNEQFF.

V usage is TRBV5-1 and J usage is TRBJ1-4; no reliable D call. Looked up from germline, CDR1 is SGHRS and CDR2 is YFSETQ. V lost 0 bases, J lost 5 bases, and 17 bases lay in between. CDR3 length: 17 amino acids. In DNA, the CDR3 is TGCGCCAGCAGCTTGGATGACGTCCATTGGCCGAATGAAAAACTGTTTTTT. Encoded protein: CASSLDDVHWPNEKLFF.